The 6 T cell receptor beta chains reported below all come from one sample, sequenced in a study of vaccination effects on CD4 cells after COVID-19. TCRdb's copy holds only in-frame clones and misses some; the assay was immunoSEQ multiplex PCR. Of more than 25,000 clones listed, roughly two thirds are singletons. The ViraFEST assay expanded antigen-specific CD4+ T cells with viral peptide pools before sequencing. It was after roughly ten days of culture that CD4+ T cells were isolated. The antigens these receptors bind are not known. This sample comprised CD4+ T cells from PBMCs cultured with HCoV-229E spike peptides, obtained before COVID-19 vaccination. The receptors derive from a human donor who received a COVID-19 vaccine.

The rearrangement joins TRBV25-1 to TRBJ2-7; 10 bases are a match to TRBD2. Trimming cost V 5 bases and J 7 bases; bases outside gene matches: 11. This CDR3 spans 15 amino acids. CDR1 and CDR2 (germline): MGHDK, SYGVNS. CDR3 nucleotides: TGTGCCAGCAGTCCCCCGACTAGCGGGTCTGGAGAGCAGTACTTC. This encodes CASSPPTSGSGEQYF.

This clone appeared a few times. The V gene is TRBV18, the J gene TRBJ1-3; D is uncertain. Per germline, CDR1 KGHSH and CDR2 LQKENI. Trimming took off 8 bases at V and 0 bases at J, with 14 bases between the two ends. The CDR3 has 15 amino acids. The CDR3 here is CASRAGSNSGNTIYF. Here the CDR3 DNA reads TGTGCCAGCCGCGCGGGCAGTAACTCTGGAAACACCATATATTTT.

This clone occurred a few times. The chain links TRBV3-1 (or the pseudogene TRBV3-2) to TRBJ1-2, with D perhaps TRBD1 (6 bases). The CDR3 covers 15 residues. CDR1 is LGHDT and CDR2 is YNNKEL in the germline V gene (reference sequence). V was pared by 0 bases and J by 5 bases, with 13 bases between. Here the CDR3 reads CASSQDPQGTYGYTF. In DNA, the CDR3 is TGTGCCAGCAGCCAAGATCCGCAGGGGACGTATGGCTACACCTTC.

This clone was recorded a few times. The chain recombines TRBV15 with TRBJ1-1, with TRBD1 identical over 9 bases. The CDR3 totals 13 residues. Germline assignment: CDR1 LNHNV and CDR2 YYDKDF (reference sequence). Unmatched junction bases numbered 5, after V lost 0 bases and J lost 12 bases. The CDR3 region has the DNA TGTGCCACCAGCAGAGAATGGGACAGGGATTCTTTCTTT. Amino acids: CATSREWDRDSFF.

The chain recombines TRBV2 with TRBJ2-2; TRBD2 agrees at 8 bases. This CDR3 comprises 15 residues. Germline trimming cut 8 bases from V and 4 bases from J; bases unmatched to any gene: 9. The V gene's germline CDR1 is SNHLY and CDR2 FYNNEI. This CDR3 is CASAPGGTRTGELFF. CDR3 DNA: TGTGCCAGCGCCCCGGGGGGGACACGCACCGGGGAGCTGTTTTTT.

The chain has TRBV7-3 and TRBJ2-6; D unresolved. The V end lost 5 bases, the J end lost 0 bases, and 8 bases lay between the germline ends. Germline loops: CDR1 SGHTA, CDR2 FQGTGA. CDR3 length equals 15 residues. The CDR3 sequence: CASSPVHSGANVLTF. Written as DNA, the CDR3 is TGTGCCAGCAGCCCCGTTCACTCTGGGGCCAACGTCCTGACTTTC.